Reported below is one T cell receptor beta chain. Its target is unknown. The junction shows a germline mismatch at one end, possibly a read error. Using RNA transcripts as the source, TCR beta CDR3 regions were amplified. First-round RT-PCR targeting the TCR CDR3 was performed with the HTBI primer set. TCRdb reanalysed the multiplex PCR reads using MiXCR and keeps one entry per CDR3 protein. The sample has roughly 500,000 distinct CDR3 sequences, more than 45% seen once. The record originates from a study of T cells in Graves' hyperthyroidism and ophthalmopathy. This CDR3 region has 13 residues. Germline V gene data show CDR1 as ENHRY and CDR2 as SYGVKD. Study-level findings and limits: Among clonotypes expanded in thyroid above 0.001, most were also found in blood. It was a median roughly 6.5 months before onset that the model predicted ophthalmopathy.

Diagnostic decisions used clinical symptoms, serum thyroxine and TRAb, thyroid ultrasound and orbital computed tomography. The source of this sequence is an adult woman with Graves' disease, either hyperthyroidism or ophthalmopathy (not recorded which). V gene TRBV10-3 combines with J gene TRBJ1-5; 9 bases align to TRBD1. The sample consisted of peripheral blood or thyroid tissue (not recorded which). CDR3 in amino acids: CTISGQGNQPQHF. DNA for the CDR3: TGTACCATCAGTGGACAGGGGAATCAGCCCCAGCATTTT.